The 13 T cell receptor beta chains below come from one sample, sequenced in a study of shared clonotypes between healthy human individuals. TCRdb keeps only in-frame clones here, not all; method: immunoSEQ multiplex PCR. The sample holds under 2,500,000 clones, nearly 97% seen once. The sequencing sample was made of naive CD4+ T cells sorted from blood. Subset denoted: CD45RA+ positively selected. The receptors shown here come from a man younger than 35 in good health.

The CDR3: CASSSYSNPSYNEQFF. Here the CDR3 DNA reads TGTGCCAGCAGCTCCTACTCTAACCCCTCCTACAATGAGCAGTTCTTC. The rearrangement links TRBV7-2 to TRBJ2-1; D remains unclear. V lost 4 bases and J 0 bases, leaving 13 bases between the germline ends. The CDR3 totals 16 residues. The V gene's germline CDR1 is SGHTA and CDR2 FQGNSA.

CDR3 amino acids: CASSFALQGQETQYF. The CDR3 coding sequence is TGTGCCAGCAGCTTCGCCCTTCAGGGGCAAGAGACCCAGTACTTC. This chain joins TRBV4-2 and TRBJ2-5, with D perhaps matching TRBD1 (6 bases). The CDR3 spans 15 residues. Germline lookup yields CDR1 LGHNA and CDR2 YNFKEQ. Trimming took off 5 bases at V and 2 bases at J, with 15 bases between the two ends.

The chain couples TRBV27 to TRBJ2-3; D possibly matches TRBD1 or TRBD2 (6 bases each). Germline values: CDR1 MNHEY, CDR2 SMNVEV (reference sequence). Trimming shortened V by 2 bases and J by 3 bases, and 15 bases separated the two germline ends. The CDR3 has 16 amino acids. CDR3 residues: CASSLRRGWSTDTQYF. Here the CDR3 DNA reads TGTGCCAGCAGTTTAAGGAGGGGGTGGAGTACAGATACGCAGTATTTT.

A word on this clone: Other DNA variants within this sample encode the same CDR3. This chain links TRBV5-4 with TRBJ2-3; 7 bases are a match to TRBD2. Per germline, CDR1 SGHNT and CDR2 YYREEE (reference sequence). The CDR3 totals 13 residues. J was trimmed by 3 bases and V by 2 bases; bases with no gene match: 0. CDR3 amino acids: CASSFGGTDTQYF. CDR3 nucleotides: TGTGCCAGCAGCTTCGGGGGGACAGATACGCAGTATTTT.

This clone is a singleton in its sample. V usage is TRBV2 and J usage is TRBJ1-3; D perhaps matches TRBD1 (5 bases). V lost 6 bases and J 4 bases, leaving 7 bases between the germline ends. Germline CDR1 is SNHLY and CDR2 is FYNNEI. This CDR3 is 12 amino acids long. The CDR3 here is CASREGGNTIYF. CDR3 coding DNA: TGTGCCAGCAGAGAGGGGGGAAACACCATATATTTT.

Only one count was recorded for this clone. This chain uses TRBV12-5 with TRBJ1-1; D gene uncertain. Trimming pared 7 bases from V and 0 bases from J, leaving 12 bases between. The CDR3 covers 14 residues. CDR1 and CDR2 from the germline V gene are LGHNT and FRNRAP. The CDR3 here is CASARNGMNTEAFF. CDR3 nucleotides: TGTGCTAGTGCCAGGAACGGGATGAACACTGAAGCTTTCTTT.

The CDR3 DNA follows: TGTGCCAGCAGAGACCCGGGACTAGCGGTCCACGAGCAGTACTTC. Residues: CASRDPGLAVHEQYF. The chain joins TRBV6-6 to TRBJ2-7, with TRBD2 identical over 11 bases. This CDR3 comprises 15 residues. In germline, CDR1 is MNHNY, CDR2 SVGAGI (reference sequence). V was clipped by 6 bases and J by 5 bases; unmatched bases: 9.

This chain uses TRBV9 with TRBJ1-1; 9 nucleotides line up with TRBD1. This CDR3 has 16 amino acids. Germline V gene sequence: CDR1 SGDLS, CDR2 YYNGEE. V lost 4 bases to trimming and J lost 3 bases; unmatched junction nucleotides: 10. DNA of the CDR3: TGTGCCAGCAGCCCAGGACAGGGGTATCTTTACACTGAAGCTTTCTTT. It encodes CASSPGQGYLYTEAFF.

The gene calls are TRBV7-9 and TRBJ2-2, with D possibly TRBD2 on 5 matching bases. The CDR3 is 16 residues long. V lost 6 bases and J 0 bases, leaving 14 bases between the germline ends. Per germline, CDR1 SEHNR and CDR2 FQNEAQ (reference sequence). CDR3 residues: CASSLARGANTGELFF. CDR3 sequence (DNA): TGTGCCAGCAGTCTGGCACGGGGAGCGAACACCGGGGAGCTGTTTTTT.

A note on this clone: The sample contains more than one DNA sequence encoding this CDR3. The chain uses TRBV7-2 and TRBJ2-1, with D unresolved. CDR3 length: 11 residues. In germline, CDR1 is SGHTA, CDR2 FQGNSA. Deletions cut 2 bases from V and 10 bases from J, with 6 bases between. The CDR3 loop reads CASSLYGEQFF. DNA for the CDR3: TGTGCCAGCAGCTTATATGGAGAGCAGTTCTTC.

This rearrangement joins TRBV6-6 to TRBJ2-3, with D perhaps given as TRBD1 or TRBD2 (6 bases each). The germline V and J ends were trimmed by 7 bases and 0 bases, with 14 bases remaining between them. There are 15 residues in the CDR3. Germline CDR1 and CDR2: MNHNY and SVGAGI (reference sequence). The CDR3 nucleotides are TGTGCCAGCACCCTGGGGGGCACTAGCACAGATACGCAGTATTTT. Translated, it gives CASTLGGTSTDTQYF.

The chain couples TRBV7-9 to TRBJ1-1, with D tentatively TRBD1 (5 bases). CDR3 length: 12 amino acids. Per the germline V gene, CDR1 is SEHNR and CDR2 is FQNEAQ (reference sequence). V lost 6 bases to trimming and J lost 8 bases, with 13 bases between them. The CDR3 DNA sequence: TGTGCCAGCAGTGGGGCTATAGCCGAAGCTTTCTTT. It is translated as CASSGAIAEAFF.

This chain links TRBV27 with TRBJ2-7; no definite D call. Germline loops: CDR1 MNHEY, CDR2 SMNVEV (reference sequence). Trimming stripped 5 bases from V and 2 bases from J, with 7 bases between. The CDR3 covers 12 residues. The CDR3 reads CASSLRAYEQYF. CDR3 bases: TGTGCCAGCAGTCTTAGGGCCTACGAGCAGTACTTC.